The T cell receptor (beta chain) described here comes from a study of blood T cell repertoires in COVID-19. Study-wide context: Material from acute and convalescent COVID-19 was sourced from the United States, Italy and Spain.

This CDR3 has 12 residues. Germline CDR1 is KGHDR and CDR2 is SFDVKD. V lost 7 bases and J lost 7, with 12 bases in between. Methods used by the authors: The authors estimated nucleated cell counts from reference gene primer amplification. Clones were read by immunoSEQ multiplex PCR, and TCRdb kept only the in-frame ones, dropping some. That table is the source of V, J and clone size, and D and trimming were worked out from the DNA. The table lists about 83,000 clones, around 90% of them singletons. V gene TRBV24-1 combines with J gene TRBJ1-1; no clear D gene. This clonotype was sampled from a woman older than 75 with active or convalescent COVID-19. The sequencing sample was made of peripheral blood. CDR3: CATSGRGLEAFF. CDR3 DNA sequence: TGTGCCACCAGCGGGAGAGGACTTGAAGCTTTCTTT.